In its sample, the clone carrying this TCR beta chain ranks as medium-sized. Its antigen is currently unknown. The sample is drawn from a study of OX40 agonist ivuxolimab in advanced cancers. Study-wide results and caveats: Mean expanded clone counts were higher in CD8+ than CD4+ T cells.

Patients who had autoimmune disease history or got systemic immunosuppression were left out. Peripheral blood came from all dose cohorts at three timepoints. Looked up from germline, CDR1 is MGHDK and CDR2 is SYGVNS. With V trimmed by 4 bases and J by 8 bases, 2 bases remained unmatched. The CDR3 totals 12 residues. Profiling relied on immunoSEQ multiplex PCR, and the TCRdb table lists in-frame clones only, not all of them. Of some 19,000 clones in the sample, about 76% were seen once. This sequence was found in an adult with an advanced solid tumor such as melanoma, head and neck, liver or kidney cancer. This sample comprised CD4+ or CD8+ T cells sorted from blood, obtained in a trial of the OX40 agonist ivuxolimab. The chain couples TRBV25-1 to TRBJ1-2; 9 bases match TRBD1. The CDR3 loop is CASSGQGEGYTF. The CDR3 bases are TGTGCCAGCAGTGGACAGGGGGAAGGCTACACCTTC.